The entry below describes one TCR beta chain. What it recognizes is unknown. The record originates from a study of beta chain features in type 1 diabetes. Overall study findings and caveats: Sequencing used cDNA, and cells with high TCR expression could therefore be over-represented. Fewer insertions but more deletions were seen at VDJ junctions in type 1 diabetes patients. Patients with Type 1 diabetes showed moderately but significantly shorter TCRB CDR3s in all four CD4+ subsets.

Stem cell-like memory, regulatory, central memory and naive CD4+ cells were sorted via CD45RO/CCR7/CD25/CD127/CD95/CD27. As every portion of the isolated RNA was reverse transcribed, the sequencing read expressed TCRB transcripts. The table came from immunoSEQ multiplex PCR; TCRdb's copy has only in-frame clones and leaves some out. The sample contains around 140,000 clones, around an eighth of which appear only once. The CDR3 spans 16 residues. Germline assignment: CDR1 LNHDA and CDR2 SQIVND (reference sequence). V gave up 5 bases and J gave up 6 bases, with 21 bases separating them. V gene TRBV19 combines with J gene TRBJ2-3, with D possibly TRBD2 on 6 matching bases. The source of this sequence is a young man with type 1 diabetes. Sequencing input: central memory CD4+ T cells from blood. CDR3 in amino acids: CASSPGAGRGPDTQYF. DNA of the CDR3: TGTGCCAGTAGTCCGGGAGCCGGAAGAGGCCCTGATACGCAGTATTTT.